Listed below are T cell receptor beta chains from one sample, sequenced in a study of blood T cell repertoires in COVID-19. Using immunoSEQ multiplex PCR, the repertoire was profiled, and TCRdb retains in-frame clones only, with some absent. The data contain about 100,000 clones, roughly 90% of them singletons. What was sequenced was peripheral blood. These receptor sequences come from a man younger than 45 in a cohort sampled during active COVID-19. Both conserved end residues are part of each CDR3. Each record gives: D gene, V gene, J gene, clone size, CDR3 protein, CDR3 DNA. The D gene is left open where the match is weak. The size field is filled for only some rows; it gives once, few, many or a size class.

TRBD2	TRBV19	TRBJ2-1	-	CASSPVLAGGYNEQFF	TGTGCCAGTAGTCCGGTCCTAGCGGGGGGATACAATGAGCAGTTCTTC
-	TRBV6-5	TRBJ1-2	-	CASSYSGDYYGYTF	TGTGCCAGCAGTTATTCTGGGGACTACTATGGCTACACCTTC
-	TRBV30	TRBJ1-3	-	CAWLPGSGNTIYF	TGTGCCTGGTTACCAGGCTCTGGAAACACCATATATTTT
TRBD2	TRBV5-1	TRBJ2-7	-	CASSLGTSGGRSYEQYF	TGCGCCAGCAGCTTGGGTACTAGCGGGGGCCGCTCCTACGAGCAGTACTTC
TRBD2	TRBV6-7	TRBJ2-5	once	CAGREGEETQYF	TGTGCCGGGAGGGAGGGAGAGGAGACCCAGTACTTC
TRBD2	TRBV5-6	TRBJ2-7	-	CASSLGVGTSGVEQYF	TGTGCCAGCAGCTTGGGGGTCGGGACTAGCGGGGTCGAGCAGTACTTC
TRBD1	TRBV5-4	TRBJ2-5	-	CASSPTGTEETQYF	TGTGCCAGCAGCCCGACAGGGACCGAAGAGACCCAGTACTTC
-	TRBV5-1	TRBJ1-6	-	CASSPWGIEGDNSPLHF	TGCGCCAGCAGCCCCTGGGGGATTGAGGGGGATAATTCACCCCTCCACTTT
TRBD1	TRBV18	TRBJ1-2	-	CASSLRQGSGYTF	TGTGCCAGCTCCCTCCGACAGGGGAGTGGCTACACCTTC
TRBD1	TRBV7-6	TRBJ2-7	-	CASSTGQGADEQYF	TGTGCCAGCAGCACTGGACAGGGCGCCGACGAGCAGTACTTC
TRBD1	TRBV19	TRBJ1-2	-	CASSDRDYGYTF	TGTGCCAGTTCCGACAGGGACTATGGCTACACCTTC
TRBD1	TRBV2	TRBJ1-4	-	CASSADRGDEKLFF	TGTGCCAGCAGTGCGGACAGGGGAGATGAAAAACTGTTTTTT
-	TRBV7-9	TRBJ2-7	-	CASSLRGNEQYF	TGTGCCAGCAGCCTCAGGGGTAACGAGCAGTACTTC